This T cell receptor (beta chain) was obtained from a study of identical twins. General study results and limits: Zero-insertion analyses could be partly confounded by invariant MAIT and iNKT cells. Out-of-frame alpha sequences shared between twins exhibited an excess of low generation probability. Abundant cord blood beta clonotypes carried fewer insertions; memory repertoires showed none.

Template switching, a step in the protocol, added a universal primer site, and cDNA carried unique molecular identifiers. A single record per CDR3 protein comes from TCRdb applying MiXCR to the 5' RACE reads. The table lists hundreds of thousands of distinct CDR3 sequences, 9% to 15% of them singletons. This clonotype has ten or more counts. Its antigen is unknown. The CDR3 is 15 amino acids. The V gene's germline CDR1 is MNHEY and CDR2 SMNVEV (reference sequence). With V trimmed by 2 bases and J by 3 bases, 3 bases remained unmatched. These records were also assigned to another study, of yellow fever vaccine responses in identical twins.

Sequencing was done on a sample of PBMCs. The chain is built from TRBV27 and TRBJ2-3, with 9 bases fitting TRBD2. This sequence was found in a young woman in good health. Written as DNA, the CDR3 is TGTGCCAGCAGTTTAGGCGGGAGGGTTACAGATACGCAGTATTTT. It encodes CASSLGGRVTDTQYF.